Sequencing of this T cell receptor beta chain was carried out in a study of blood T cell repertoires in COVID-19. This CDR3 contains 14 residues. V was pared by 5 bases and J by 3 bases, with 11 bases between. Germline V gene data show CDR1 as MNHEY and CDR2 as SVGAGI. As originally analysed: Estimation of nucleated cell counts was performed using reference gene primer amplification. The assay was immunoSEQ multiplex PCR, and TCRdb's table has in-frame clones only and misses some. The V and J calls and the clone size are those of that table, but D and trimming were determined from the DNA. The sample holds some 240,000 clones; roughly 88% are singletons and the top ten take roughly a tenth.

The V gene is TRBV6-5, the J gene TRBJ1-5; TRBD1 is a possible D gene (5 bases). The sample consisted of peripheral blood. The receptor comes from a woman in her seventies with COVID-19, enrolled during active disease. The chain's CDR3 is CASSRGGYNQPQHF. For the CDR3, the DNA is TGTGCCAGCAGTCGGGGGGGGTACAATCAGCCCCAGCATTTT.